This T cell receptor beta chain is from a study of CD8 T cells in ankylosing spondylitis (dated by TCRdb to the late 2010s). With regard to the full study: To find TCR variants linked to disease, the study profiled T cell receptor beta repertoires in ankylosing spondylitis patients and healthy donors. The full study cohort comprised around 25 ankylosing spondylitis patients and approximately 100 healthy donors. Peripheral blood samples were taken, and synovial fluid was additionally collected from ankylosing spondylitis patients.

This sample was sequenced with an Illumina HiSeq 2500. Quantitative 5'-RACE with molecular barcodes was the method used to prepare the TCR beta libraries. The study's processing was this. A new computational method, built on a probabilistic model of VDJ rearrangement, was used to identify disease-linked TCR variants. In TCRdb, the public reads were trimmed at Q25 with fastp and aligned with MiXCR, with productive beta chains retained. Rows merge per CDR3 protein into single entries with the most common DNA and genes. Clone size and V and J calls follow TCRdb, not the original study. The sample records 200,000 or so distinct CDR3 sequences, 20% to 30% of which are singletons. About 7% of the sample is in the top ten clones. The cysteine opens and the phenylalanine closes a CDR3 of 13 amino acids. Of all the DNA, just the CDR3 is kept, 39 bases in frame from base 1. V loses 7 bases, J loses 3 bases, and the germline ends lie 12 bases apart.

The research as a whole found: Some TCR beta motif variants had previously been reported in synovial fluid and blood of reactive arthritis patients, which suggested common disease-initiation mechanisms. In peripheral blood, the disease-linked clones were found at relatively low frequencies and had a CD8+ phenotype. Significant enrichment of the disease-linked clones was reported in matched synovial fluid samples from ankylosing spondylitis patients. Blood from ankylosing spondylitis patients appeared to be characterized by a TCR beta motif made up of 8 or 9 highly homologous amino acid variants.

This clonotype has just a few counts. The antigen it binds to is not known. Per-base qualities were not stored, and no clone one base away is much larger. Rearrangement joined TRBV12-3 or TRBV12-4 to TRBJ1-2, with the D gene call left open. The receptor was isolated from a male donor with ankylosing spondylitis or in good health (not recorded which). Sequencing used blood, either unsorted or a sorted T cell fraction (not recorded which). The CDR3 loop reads CASTVGGYYGYTF. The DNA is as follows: TGTGCCAGCACCGTCGGCGGTTACTATGGCTACACCTTC.